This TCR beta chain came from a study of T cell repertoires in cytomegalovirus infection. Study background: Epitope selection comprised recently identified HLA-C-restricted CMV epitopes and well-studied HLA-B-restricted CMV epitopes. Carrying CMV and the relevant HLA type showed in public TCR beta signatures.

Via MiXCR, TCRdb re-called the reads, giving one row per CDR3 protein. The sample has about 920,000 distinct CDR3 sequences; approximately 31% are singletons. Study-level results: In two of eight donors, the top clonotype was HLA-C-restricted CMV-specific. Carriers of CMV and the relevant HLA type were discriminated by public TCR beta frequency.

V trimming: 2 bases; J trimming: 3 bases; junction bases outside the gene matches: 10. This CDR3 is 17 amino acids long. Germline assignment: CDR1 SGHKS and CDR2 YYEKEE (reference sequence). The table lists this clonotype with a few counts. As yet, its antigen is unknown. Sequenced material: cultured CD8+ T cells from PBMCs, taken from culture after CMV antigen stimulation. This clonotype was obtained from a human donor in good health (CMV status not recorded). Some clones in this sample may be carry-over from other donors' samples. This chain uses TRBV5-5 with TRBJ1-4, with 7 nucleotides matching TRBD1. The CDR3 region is CASSLTFRDRANEKLFF. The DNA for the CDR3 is TGTGCCAGCAGCTTAACGTTTCGGGACAGAGCTAATGAAAAACTGTTTTTT. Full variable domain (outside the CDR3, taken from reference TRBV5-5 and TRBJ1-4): DAGVTQSPTHLIKTRGQQVTLRCSPISGHKSVSWYQQVLGQGPQFIFQYYEKEERGRGNFPDRFSARQFPNYSSELNVNALLLGDSALYLCASSLTFRDRANEKLFFGSGTQLSVL.